Listed here are 17 T cell receptor beta chains from one sample, sequenced in a study of CD8 T cells in ankylosing spondylitis. TCRdb processed the 5' RACE reads anew with MiXCR; each CDR3 protein has one entry. This table has some 63,000 distinct CDR3 sequences, roughly 6.1% appearing once. Sequenced material: synovial fluid, either unsorted or a sorted T cell fraction (not recorded which). All receptors come from a male donor with ankylosing spondylitis.

This clonotype appeared many times. The DNA for the CDR3 is TGTGCCAGCAGCTTAGTAGCTAGCGGGTCCGAGCAGTACTTC. Amino acids: CASSLVASGSEQYF. The chain combines TRBV7-2 with TRBJ2-7, with 8 nucleotides matching TRBD2. Trimming removed 1 base from V and 6 bases from J; junction bases left unmatched: 5. Germline V lookup: CDR1 SGHTA, CDR2 FQGNSA. The CDR3 runs to 14 residues.

This clonotype has more than one count but fewer than ten. CDR3 DNA sequence: TGTGCCAGCCCGCGACTAGCAGGTTCCTACGAGCAGTACTTC. Amino acid sequence: CASPRLAGSYEQYF. The chain links TRBV2 to TRBJ2-7, with 7 nucleotides matching TRBD2. Trimming cost V 8 bases and J 1 base; bases outside gene matches: 8. The CDR3 is made up of 14 amino acids. Germline CDR1 SNHLY, CDR2 FYNNEI.

This clonotype was detected ten times or more. The chain links TRBV29-1 to TRBJ1-1, with 8 bases that match TRBD1. The CDR3 loop spans 13 amino acids. Germline-derived CDR1 and CDR2 are SQVTM and ANQGSEA. The V and J ends lost 7 bases and 10 bases, in that order; junction bases with no gene match: 14. CDR3 sequence reads: CSARQGNGEPAFF. In DNA, the CDR3 is TGCAGCGCACGACAGGGGAATGGCGAACCAGCTTTCTTT.

The table lists this clonotype with many counts. The chain links TRBV5-1 to TRBJ2-7; tentatively, D is TRBD1 (6 bases). The V end was cut by 4 bases, the J end by 6 bases, with 20 bases between. There are 15 residues in the CDR3. In germline, CDR1 is SGHRS, CDR2 YFSETQ. The CDR3 sequence: CASSPVITGSSEQYF. In DNA, the CDR3 is TGCGCCAGCAGCCCGGTGATTACAGGGTCTTCCGAGCAGTACTTC.

This clonotype has just a few counts. J is TRBJ2-3 and V is TRBV5-4, with 14 bases that match TRBD2. J gave up 4 bases and V 4 bases, and 11 bases lay outside the gene matches. Germline V gene lookup returns CDR1 SGHNT and CDR2 YYREEE (reference sequence). This CDR3 is built from 18 residues. CDR3 in DNA: TGTGCCAGCAGCAGGATGGGACTAGCGGGAGCGGGGGCAGATACGCAGTATTTT. Residues: CASSRMGLAGAGADTQYF.

There are many counts of this clonotype. This CDR3 is CAIVVSTEAFF. For the CDR3, the DNA is TGTGCCATCGTGGTAAGCACTGAAGCTTTCTTT. This chain uses TRBV28 with TRBJ1-1, with D unresolved. The V and J ends lost 10 bases and 4 bases respectively, with 10 bases between them. Germline V gene sequence: CDR1 MDHEN, CDR2 SYDVKM. The CDR3 is 11 amino acids.

The rearrangement uses TRBV11-2 and TRBJ2-1; possible D gene TRBD1, 6 bases. Germline V gives CDR1 SGHAT, CDR2 FQNNGV. Trimming removed 1 base at V and 4 bases at J, with 8 bases between. The CDR3 is 14 amino acids. The DNA for the CDR3 is TGTGCCAGCAGCTTAGGGGGGCCGTACAATGAGCAGTTCTTC. Amino acid sequence: CASSLGGPYNEQFF.

This clonotype came up many times. The chain has TRBV7-7 and TRBJ1-1, with D possibly matching TRBD1 (6 bases). The ends were cut back, 6 bases at V and 5 bases at J, with 25 bases in the middle. This CDR3 has 17 residues. Germline CDR1 is SSHAT and CDR2 is FNYEAQ (reference sequence). The CDR3 here is CASRNEGGAGGLTEAFF. The DNA of the CDR3 is TGTGCCAGCAGAAATGAGGGGGGCGCCGGAGGTCTAACTGAAGCTTTCTTT.

This clonotype has a count of ten or more. The CDR3 bases are TGCGCCAGCAGCCAATGGTCAGGGTTTGGCTACACCTTC. Translated, it gives CASSQWSGFGYTF. The chain carries TRBV4-1 and TRBJ1-2, with a tentative D call TRBD1 (5 bases). V lost 2 bases and J 7 bases, leaving 11 bases between the germline ends. This CDR3 is built from 13 residues. CDR1 MGHRA and CDR2 YSYEKL come from the germline V gene.

This rearrangement joins TRBV20-1 to TRBJ2-1; D is perhaps TRBD1 (6 bases). CDR1 and CDR2 from the germline V gene are DFQATT and SNEGSKA (reference sequence). Trimming stripped 3 bases from V and 7 bases from J, with 19 bases between. The CDR3 runs 15 residues. The CDR3 DNA follows: TGCAGTGCTAGGCCGCCTTGGGGGCGGGTGAATGAGCAGTTCTTC. It yields the protein CSARPPWGRVNEQFF.

The CDR3 sequence: CASSRPQGNEQFF. CDR3 sequence (DNA): TGTGCCAGCAGCCGTCCCCAGGGGAATGAGCAGTTCTTC. This sequence joins TRBV5-6 and TRBJ2-1; TRBD1 is a possible D gene (6 bases). The CDR3 sequence is 13 residues long. The ends were cut back, 4 bases at V and 7 bases at J, with 12 bases in the middle. Germline assignment: CDR1 SGHDT and CDR2 YYEEEE.

This clonotype has at least ten counts. The chain is built from TRBV10-1 and TRBJ2-7; TRBD1 might be the D (7 bases). V was shortened by 8 bases and J by 5 bases, with 13 bases between the two germline ends. This CDR3 has 12 residues. The germline CDR1 and CDR2 sequences are WNHNN and SYGVQD (reference sequence). The CDR3 DNA follows: TGCGCCAGCGGGGGGACAGTCGACGAGCAGTACTTC. Translation: CASGGTVDEQYF.

Many counts were recorded for this clonotype. The chain uses TRBV7-3 and TRBJ2-7; possible D gene TRBD2, 6 bases. V lost 5 bases and J lost 4, with 15 bases in between. CDR1 and CDR2 (germline): SGHTA, FQGTGA. This CDR3 spans 14 amino acids. In nucleotides, the CDR3 is TGTGCCAGCAGCCGCCGGGACTCGAGGTACGAGCAGTACTTC. Translated, it gives CASSRRDSRYEQYF.

This clonotype occurred many times. V usage is TRBV28 and J usage is TRBJ1-4; 7 positions agree with TRBD1. The germline V gene has CDR1 MDHEN and CDR2 SYDVKM. The CDR3 is 14 amino acids. V was pared by 2 bases and J by 6 bases, with 3 bases of the junction left unmatched. This CDR3 reads CASSLQGGDEKLFF. For the CDR3, the DNA is TGTGCCAGCAGTTTACAGGGGGGGGATGAAAAACTGTTTTTT.

This clonotype occurred a few times. The chain is built from TRBV20-1 and TRBJ1-6, with a tentative D call TRBD1 (6 bases). From germline, CDR1 is DFQATT and CDR2 SNEGSKA (reference sequence). The V end lost 6 bases, the J end lost 6 bases, and 15 bases lay between the germline ends. The length of the CDR3 is 14 residues. CDR3: CSAPRRGSNSPLHF. For the CDR3, the DNA is TGCAGTGCCCCGCGTAGGGGGAGTAATTCACCCCTCCACTTT.

This clonotype was counted ten times or more. Here the CDR3 DNA reads TGTGCCAGCTCACCAAGGCGAGACGGTAGCAACACTGAAGCTTTCTTT. It translates to CASSPRRDGSNTEAFF. J is TRBJ1-1 and V is TRBV18, with unresolved D. Per germline, CDR1 KGHSH and CDR2 LQKENI. Trimming took 2 bases from V and 2 from J, leaving 15 bases between them. The CDR3 totals 16 residues.

This clonotype was counted between two and nine times. This chain links TRBV14 with TRBJ2-5; possibly TRBD2 for D (6 bases). This CDR3 is 14 amino acids long. Per germline, CDR1 SGHDN and CDR2 FVKESK. The V end was cut by 3 bases, the J end by 5 bases, with 13 bases between. The CDR3 DNA is TGTGCCAGCAGCCACCTATCCAGCGGGGAGACCCAGTACTTC. This codes for CASSHLSSGETQYF.